This TCR beta chain was documented in a study of shared clonotypes between healthy human individuals. Study-level background: The donor group consisted of two women and a few men, aged 18 to 49.

A remark on this clone: The antigen remains unidentified.

Naive CD8 cells, CD45RO-negative and positively selected for CCR7, excluded terminally differentiated effector memory CD45RA+ cells. In germline, CDR1 is SGHTA, CDR2 FQGNSA. The CDR3 runs to 14 residues. The germline V and J ends were trimmed by 3 bases and 4 bases, with 13 bases remaining between them. Study-wide results and caveats: Relative to memory subsets, naive subsets generally showed larger estimated richness. Expectations were that clonotype sharing among donors would be affected by sequencing depth.

This was a deep-level run. Profiling relied on immunoSEQ multiplex PCR, and the TCRdb table lists in-frame clones only, not all of them. The sample consists of about 2 million clones, 85% to 95% of them appearing once. The TCR comes from a man aged 18 to 35 in good health. This chain joins TRBV7-2 and TRBJ2-7, with D unclear. The sequenced sample consisted of naive CD8+ T cells sorted from blood. The chain's CDR3 is CASSFGQENYEQYF. The CDR3 region has the DNA TGTGCCAGCAGCTTTGGCCAGGAAAATTACGAGCAGTACTTC.